The 22 T cell receptor beta chains presented below share a single source sample, sequenced in a study of T cell changes during pregnancy in multiple sclerosis. Using immunoSEQ multiplex PCR, the repertoire was profiled, and TCRdb retains in-frame clones only, with some absent. The table lists around 42,000 clones, roughly 94% of them singletons. This sample comprised CD4+ T cells from peripheral blood mononuclear cells, obtained in the third trimester of pregnancy. These receptors all stem from a female donor with multiple sclerosis, enrolled in a pregnancy study.

The chain couples TRBV5-1 to TRBJ1-1; D is possibly TRBD1 (5 bases). The CDR3 is 14 amino acids. The germline gives CDR1 SGHRS, CDR2 YFSETQ. V was trimmed by 2 bases and J by 1 base, leaving 9 bases between them. The CDR3 DNA follows: TGCGCCAGCAGCTTATCTACAGGGAACACTGAAGCTTTCTTT. This translates into CASSLSTGNTEAFF.

The rearrangement uses TRBV28 and TRBJ2-5; 10 bases match TRBD2. Germline trimming cut 3 bases from V and 3 bases from J; bases unmatched to any gene: 7. The CDR3 consists of 16 residues. CDR1 is MDHEN and CDR2 is SYDVKM in the germline V gene. The CDR3 DNA reads TGTGCCAGCAGTTTTTCTATCCTAGCGGGAGAAGAGACCCAGTACTTC. This translates into CASSFSILAGEETQYF.

This clone ranks as large. V gene TRBV6-1 combines with J gene TRBJ1-1, with D tentatively TRBD1 (5 bases). Per germline, CDR1 MNHNS and CDR2 SASEGT. V lost 10 bases to trimming and J lost 10 bases, with 22 bases between them. This CDR3 comprises 13 residues. As DNA, the CDR3 is TGTGCCACCGACGACAGATTGGGACTCCGAGCTTTCTTT. Translation: CATDDRLGLRAFF.

V usage is TRBV6-5 and J usage is TRBJ1-2; 8 positions match TRBD1. Germline V lookup: CDR1 MNHEY, CDR2 SVGAGI. This CDR3 contains 13 residues. Trimming took 7 bases from V and 4 from J; bases not matched to a gene: 5. CDR3 nucleotides: TGTGCCAGCAAAGGGACAGGAACCTATGGCTACACCTTC. The encoded protein is CASKGTGTYGYTF.

The CDR3 nucleotides read TGTGCCAGCAGCTCATTCAGTAACACCGGGGAGCTGTTTTTT. This encodes CASSSFSNTGELFF. The chain has TRBV7-3 and TRBJ2-2; D is ambiguous. Germline assignment: CDR1 SGHTA and CDR2 FQGTGA. This CDR3 spans 14 amino acids. V lost 4 bases and J lost 2, with 8 bases in between.

The rearrangement links TRBV10-2 to TRBJ2-1; 13 bases match TRBD2. The CDR3 runs to 15 residues. The V gene end was trimmed by 8 bases and the J gene end by 10 bases; junction bases not matched to a gene: 11. Germline loops: CDR1 WSHSY, CDR2 SAAADI. CDR3 sequence reads: CASLSGLAGEGEQFF. For the CDR3, the DNA is TGCGCCAGCCTATCAGGACTAGCGGGAGAGGGGGAGCAGTTCTTC.

The V and J genes are TRBV4-2 and TRBJ1-2; 7 bases are shared with TRBD1. Germline V lookup: CDR1 LGHNA, CDR2 YNFKEQ. Germline trimming cut 1 base from V and 4 bases from J; bases unmatched to any gene: 3. This CDR3 region has 14 residues. The CDR3 coding sequence is TGTGCCAGCAGCCAAGGACAGGGCGGCTATGGCTACACCTTC. Translation gives CASSQGQGGYGYTF.

The V call is TRBV4-1, the J call TRBJ2-7, with D possibly being TRBD2 (6 bases). CDR1 and CDR2 (germline): MGHRA, YSYEKL. Trimming removed 1 base from V and 7 bases from J, with 14 bases in between. The CDR3 covers 14 residues. The CDR3 DNA follows: TGCGCCAGCAGCCAAGGGATGTGGCGGGGAGAGCAGTACTTC. Encoded protein: CASSQGMWRGEQYF.

The chain has TRBV4-2 and TRBJ2-1; the match to TRBD2 covers 8 bases. The CDR3 loop spans 17 amino acids. With 2 bases clipped from V and 2 bases from J, the junction kept 8 bases outside the gene matches. The germline CDR1 and CDR2 sequences are LGHNA and YNFKEQ. In nucleotides, the CDR3 is TGTGCCAGCAGCCAACAGCGGGAGTCCTACGCCTACAATGAGCAGTTCTTC. Amino acid sequence: CASSQQRESYAYNEQFF.

The genes are TRBV5-1 and TRBJ2-3; 10 nucleotides line up with TRBD2. There are 16 residues in the CDR3. CDR1 and CDR2 from the germline V gene are SGHRS and YFSETQ. V was clipped by 0 bases and J by 4 bases; unmatched bases: 5. CDR3 DNA sequence: TGCGCCAGCAGCTTGGCTCTAGCGGGAGCAGCAGATACGCAGTATTTT. The encoded protein is CASSLALAGAADTQYF.

This clone came up once. The V gene is TRBV18, the J gene TRBJ2-7; D uncertain. Germline V CDR1 and CDR2: KGHSH, LQKENI. The CDR3 consists of 15 residues. Trimming left V 3 bases short and J 3 bases short, with 15 bases between. This CDR3 is CASSPATPVGYEQYF. Here the CDR3 DNA reads TGTGCCAGCTCACCCGCGACACCGGTGGGCTACGAGCAGTACTTC.

This chain links TRBV4-1 with TRBJ2-5; 7 bases align to TRBD1. This CDR3 has 16 residues. Per the germline V gene, CDR1 is MGHRA and CDR2 is YSYEKL. Trimming took 3 bases from V and 5 from J; bases not matched to a gene: 12. The CDR3 DNA follows: TGCGCCAGCAGCCACCGGACAGGACCGAGGATCGAGACCCAGTACTTC. Its protein product is CASSHRTGPRIETQYF.

Regarding this clone: A read error may account for a junction end that differs from germline. CDR3: CVSSWEGGSTEAFF. The CDR3 coding sequence is TGTGTCAGCAGCTGGGAGGGGGGGAGCACTGAAGCTTTCTTT. The J gene is TRBJ1-1, the V gene TRBV5-4; possible D gene TRBD1, 6 bases. The CDR3 has 14 residues. Germline CDR1 SGHNT, CDR2 YYREEE (reference sequence).

The rearrangement joins TRBV5-1 to TRBJ2-4, with 9 bases fitting TRBD1. The CDR3 has 16 residues. CDR1 and CDR2 from the germline V gene are SGHRS and YFSETQ. Trimming took 3 bases from V and 1 from J; bases not matched to a gene: 5. As DNA, the CDR3 is TGCGCCAGCAGCTCTACAGGGGGCTATGCCAAAAACATTCAGTACTTC. This gives the protein CASSSTGGYAKNIQYF.

The rearrangement links TRBV5-6 to TRBJ2-4; a possible D gene is TRBD1 (5 bases). The CDR3 consists of 15 residues. Germline V gives CDR1 SGHDT, CDR2 YYEEEE. Trimming pared 6 bases from V and 1 base from J, leaving 14 bases between. CDR3 loop: CASIPSSGAKNIQYF. The CDR3 DNA is TGTGCCAGCATCCCGAGTTCAGGGGCCAAAAACATTCAGTACTTC.

This rearrangement joins TRBV19 to TRBJ2-6, with D possibly being TRBD1 (6 bases). Trimming pared 6 bases from V and 2 bases from J, leaving 14 bases between. The CDR3 length is 16 residues. Germline values: CDR1 LNHDA, CDR2 SQIVND (reference sequence). The CDR3 sequence is CASSRQDSAGANVLTF. CDR3 in DNA: TGTGCCAGTAGCCGACAGGACTCGGCTGGGGCCAACGTCCTGACTTTC.

The CDR3 DNA reads as TGTGCCAGCAGTTACTCATCGGGCAGGGGGACCTACGAGCAGTACTTC. As protein: CASSYSSGRGTYEQYF. The V and J genes are TRBV6-5 and TRBJ2-7, with TRBD1 matching 7 bases. V lost 0 bases to trimming and J lost 2 bases; unmatched junction nucleotides: 7. CDR3 length: 16 residues. Per germline, CDR1 MNHEY and CDR2 SVGAGI.

The chain recombines TRBV6-6 with TRBJ1-2; the match to TRBD1 covers 8 bases. The CDR3 is 15 amino acids. Germline V gene sequence: CDR1 MNHNY, CDR2 SVGAGI (reference sequence). With V trimmed by 6 bases and J by 5 bases, 11 bases remained unmatched. The CDR3, as DNA: TGTGCCAGCAGAGGGAGCGACAGGGGAGTATATGGCTACACCTTC. Protein sequence: CASRGSDRGVYGYTF.

The V gene is TRBV18, the J gene TRBJ2-7; the D gene is possibly TRBD2 (6 bases). The V end was cut by 3 bases, the J end by 6 bases, with 15 bases between. Germline V lookup: CDR1 KGHSH, CDR2 LQKENI. The CDR3 totals 14 residues. The DNA for the CDR3 is TGTGCCAGCTCACCTGCAGGAGGGGCCAGCGAGCAGTACTTC. It specifies CASSPAGGASEQYF.

The J gene is TRBJ2-7, the V gene TRBV18, with 7 bases aligning to TRBD2. J gave up 5 bases and V 0 bases, and 7 bases lay outside the gene matches. Per germline, CDR1 KGHSH and CDR2 LQKENI. There are 15 residues in the CDR3. As DNA, the CDR3 is TGTGCCAGCTCACCACCGAGGACTAGTTTAAACGAGCAGTACTTC. Translating gives CASSPPRTSLNEQYF. Variable domain in full (rest from reference TRBV18 and TRBJ2-7): NAGVMQNPRHLVRRRGQEARLRCSPMKGHSHVYWYRQLPEEGLKFMVYLQKENIIDESGMPKERFSAEFPKEGPSILRIQQVVRGDSAAYFCASSPPRTSLNEQYFGPGTRLTVT.

This chain links TRBV25-1 with TRBJ2-5; a possible D gene is TRBD1 (5 bases). Trimming removed 3 bases at V and 4 bases at J, with 12 bases between. Germline CDR1 and CDR2: MGHDK and SYGVNS. This CDR3 is built from 14 residues. Written as DNA, the CDR3 is TGTGCCAGCAGTGATAGGGGTGGGTCAGAGACCCAGTACTTC. Its protein is CASSDRGGSETQYF. Together with reference TRBV25-1 and TRBJ2-5, the CDR3 gives the full variable domain: EADIYQTPRYLVIGTGKKITLECSQTMGHDKMYWYQQDPGMELHLIHYSYGVNSTEKGDLSSESTVSRIRTEHFPLTLESARPSHTSQYLCASSDRGGSETQYFGPGTRLLVL.

This chain joins TRBV30 and TRBJ1-5; 9 bases agree with TRBD1. V trimming: 5 bases; J trimming: 8 bases; junction bases outside the gene matches: 4. The CDR3 has 12 amino acids. In germline, CDR1 is GTSNPN, CDR2 SVGIG (reference sequence). The CDR3 loop reads CAWSDRGEPQHF. The CDR3, as DNA: TGTGCCTGGTCGGACAGGGGAGAGCCCCAGCATTTT.